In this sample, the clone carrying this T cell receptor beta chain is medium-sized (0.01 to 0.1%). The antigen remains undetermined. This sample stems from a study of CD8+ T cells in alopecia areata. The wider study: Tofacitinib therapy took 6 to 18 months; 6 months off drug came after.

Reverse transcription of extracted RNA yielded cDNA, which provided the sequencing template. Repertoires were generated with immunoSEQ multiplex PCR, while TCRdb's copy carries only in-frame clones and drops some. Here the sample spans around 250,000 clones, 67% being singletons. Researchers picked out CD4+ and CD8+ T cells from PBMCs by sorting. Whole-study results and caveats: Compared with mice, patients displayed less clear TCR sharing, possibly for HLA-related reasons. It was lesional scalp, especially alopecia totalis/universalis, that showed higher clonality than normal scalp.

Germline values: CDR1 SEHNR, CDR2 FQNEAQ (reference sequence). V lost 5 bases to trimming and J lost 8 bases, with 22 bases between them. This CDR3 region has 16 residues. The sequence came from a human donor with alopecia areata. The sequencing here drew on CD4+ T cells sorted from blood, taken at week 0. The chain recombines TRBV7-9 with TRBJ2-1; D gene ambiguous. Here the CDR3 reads CASSPRLTLRVDEQFF. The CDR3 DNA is TGTGCCAGCAGCCCCCGTTTGACTCTCCGTGTCGATGAGCAGTTCTTC.